This T cell receptor beta chain was documented in a study of human T cells and chemical hapten exposure. V was pared by 7 bases and J by 2 bases, with 9 bases between. Germline V gene sequence: CDR1 SGHRS, CDR2 YFSETQ. There are 12 residues in the CDR3. This clonotype was detected a few times. As for time point: pre-sensitization, week 0. Documented treatment: therapeutic diphenylcyclopropenone sensitization with weekly scalp DPC. The library tagged individual cDNA molecules with unique molecular identifiers. TCRdb re-called the RACE reads through MiXCR, storing one row per CDR3 protein. The sample includes under 300,000 distinct CDR3 sequences, approximately 7.5% seen only once; the top ten take around 1.2%.

V is TRBV5-1 and J is TRBJ1-2, with D hard to call. The receptor comes from a man aged 18-30 years with alopecia areata. Some clones in this sample may be carry-over from other donors' samples. Specimen: whole blood, collected in connection with sensitization to the hapten diphenylcyclopropenone (DPC). The CDR3 DNA sequence: TGCGCCAGCGGCGTTTGGAACTATGGCTACACCTTC. It codes for CASGVWNYGYTF.